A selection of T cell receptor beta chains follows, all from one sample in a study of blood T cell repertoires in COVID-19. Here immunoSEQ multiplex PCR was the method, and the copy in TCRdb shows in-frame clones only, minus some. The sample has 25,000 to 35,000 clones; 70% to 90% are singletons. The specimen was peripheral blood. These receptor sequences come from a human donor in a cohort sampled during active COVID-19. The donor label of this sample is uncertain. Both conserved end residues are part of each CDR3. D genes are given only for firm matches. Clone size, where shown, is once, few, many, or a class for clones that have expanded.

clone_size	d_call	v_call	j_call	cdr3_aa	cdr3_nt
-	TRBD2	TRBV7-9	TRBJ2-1	CASSRSGRGTYNEQFF	TGTGCCAGCAGCCGAAGCGGGAGGGGCACCTACAATGAGCAGTTCTTC
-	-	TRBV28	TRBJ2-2	CASSLQGKSTGELFF	TGTGCCAGCAGTTTACAGGGGAAGTCCACCGGGGAGCTGTTTTTT
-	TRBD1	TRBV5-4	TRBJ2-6	CASTVTGQLISGANVLTF	TGTGCCAGCACTGTTACGGGACAGCTAATCTCTGGGGCCAACGTCCTGACTTTC
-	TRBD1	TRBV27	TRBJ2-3	CASRTGAIDTQYF	TGTGCCAGCAGGACAGGGGCAATAGATACGCAGTATTTT
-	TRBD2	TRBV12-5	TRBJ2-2	CASGRLAPGELFF	TGTGCTAGTGGAAGACTAGCTCCCGGGGAGCTGTTTTTT
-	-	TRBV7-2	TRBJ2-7	CASSLVGSPGAYEQYF	TGTGCCAGCAGCTTAGTTGGGTCTCCCGGGGCCTACGAGCAGTACTTC
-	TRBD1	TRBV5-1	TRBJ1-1	CASSLDRGTEAFF	TGCGCCAGCAGCTTGGACAGGGGCACTGAAGCTTTCTTT
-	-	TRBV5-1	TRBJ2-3	CASSLADKTDTQYF	TGCGCCAGCAGCTTGGCGGACAAGACGGATACGCAGTATTTT
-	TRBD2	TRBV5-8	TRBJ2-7	CASSFPAGDGYHEQYF	TGTGCCAGCAGCTTTCCAGCGGGGGATGGGTATCACGAGCAGTACTTC
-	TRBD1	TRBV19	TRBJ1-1	CASGQETNTEAFF	TGTGCCAGTGGACAGGAGACGAACACTGAAGCTTTCTTT
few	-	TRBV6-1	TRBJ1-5	CASSVDFGGYSNQPQHF	TGTGCCAGCAGTGTTGACTTTGGGGGCTATAGCAATCAGCCCCAGCATTTT
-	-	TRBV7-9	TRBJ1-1	CASSARMNTEAFF	TGTGCCAGCAGCGCGCGGATGAACACTGAAGCTTTCTTT
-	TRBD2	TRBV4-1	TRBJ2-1	CASSWDPPGLAFPEQFF	TGCGCCAGCAGCTGGGACCCCCCAGGACTAGCTTTTCCTGAGCAGTTCTTC
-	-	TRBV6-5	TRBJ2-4	CASSYSRQVNIQYF	TGTGCCAGCAGTTACTCTCGTCAGGTCAACATTCAGTACTTC
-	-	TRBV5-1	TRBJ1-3	CASSLGTAGNTIYF	TGCGCCAGCAGCTTGGGGACAGCTGGAAACACCATATATTTT
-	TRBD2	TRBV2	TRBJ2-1	CASRDAWTSEYNEQFF	TGTGCCAGCAGGGACGCCTGGACTAGCGAGTACAATGAGCAGTTCTTC